The T cell receptor beta chain under discussion was sequenced for a study of cytomegalovirus exposure and HLA in healthy donors. Study in general: It was reported in a later analysis that the same platform had been used for the roughly 110 validation repertoires as for the 550 to 700 first-cohort repertoires.

Concerning this clone itself: Its target is not known.

The germline CDR1 and CDR2 sequences are LNHDA and SQIVND (reference sequence). The CDR3 has 14 amino acids. V was pared by 6 bases and J by 7 bases, with 15 bases between. The donors were in the roughly 120-subject validation cohort; that cohort was separate from the roughly 620-subject first cohort. Study outcomes and limitations: CMV antigen specificity was confirmed in vitro for three CMV-associated chains.

Method: immunoSEQ multiplex PCR; TCRdb's copy keeps in-frame clones and lacks some. Found here are approximately 160,000 clones, roughly nine tenths of them singletons; the top ten hold around 3.4%. The sequence was collected from a woman under 30 in good health and CMV-seropositive. The sequenced sample was PBMCs. The chain links TRBV19 to TRBJ1-4; no definite D call. CDR3 nucleotides: TGTGCCAGTAGAGAAGCCGACTGGCGTGAAAAACTGTTTTTT. Its protein is CASREADWREKLFF.